This TCR beta chain was captured by sequencing in a study of cytomegalovirus exposure and HLA in healthy donors. Study overall: Samples from HLA-typed donors yielded about 85 million unique TCRs in an early data release.

Study-wide points: According to an earlier analysis, most TCR beta V segments yielded productive rearrangements about 87% or about 30% of the time. The study designated 150 to 200 TCR beta chains cytomegalovirus-associated. When a later analysis compared HLA-associated TCR beta chains with equally common others, the HLA-associated chains turned out to be more clonally expanded and to have lower generation probabilities.

CDR3 length: 17 residues. The V gene end was trimmed by 6 bases and the J gene end by 3 bases; junction bases not matched to a gene: 16. Germline V lookup: CDR1 SQVTM, CDR2 ANQGSEA. Concerning this clone itself: The antigen remains unidentified.

This PCR relied on a set of 60 Vbeta primers and 13 Jbeta primers. The data were produced by immunoSEQ multiplex PCR, yet TCRdb's version contains in-frame clones alone and is incomplete. The sample records 96,000 or so clones, around 79% being singletons. This receptor was identified in a female donor in good health and CMV-seropositive. Sequencing was carried out using PBMCs. The V and J genes are TRBV29-1 and TRBJ1-5, with 8 bases fitting TRBD1. CDR3 nucleotides: TGCAGCGTCTCCGGCGGCCCCGGGACAGGAAACAATCAGCCCCAGCATTTT. This sequence encodes CSVSGGPGTGNNQPQHF.